These 14 T cell receptor beta chains originate from one sample sequenced in a study of OX40 agonist ivuxolimab in advanced cancers. Method: immunoSEQ multiplex PCR; TCRdb's copy keeps in-frame clones and lacks some. The sample yields tens of thousands of clones, approximately 94% seen once. The material was CD4+ or CD8+ T cells sorted from blood, obtained in a trial of the OX40 agonist ivuxolimab. The receptors originated from an adult with an advanced solid tumor such as melanoma, head and neck, liver or kidney cancer.

This clone was observed a few times. The V and J genes are TRBV6-5 and TRBJ1-4, with unresolved D. Trimming stripped 0 bases from V and 10 bases from J, with 9 bases between. Germline assignment: CDR1 MNHEY and CDR2 SVGAGI. This CDR3 contains 13 residues. Written as DNA, the CDR3 is TGTGCCAGCAGTTACTCGGCAACCGGAAAACTGTTTTTT. Its translation is CASSYSATGKLFF.

This rearrangement joins TRBV28 to TRBJ2-7; either TRBD1 or TRBD2 may supply D (5 bases each). The CDR3 covers 13 residues. Looked up from germline, CDR1 is MDHEN and CDR2 is SYDVKM. Trimming pared 3 bases from V and 4 bases from J, leaving 10 bases between. The CDR3 region is CASSLGEGYEQYF. CDR3 in DNA: TGTGCCAGCAGTTTGGGAGAGGGGTACGAGCAGTACTTC.

The chain uses TRBV11-2 and TRBJ1-2; D is unresolved. There are 11 residues in the CDR3. Germline loops: CDR1 SGHAT, CDR2 FQNNGV. With 9 bases removed from V and 13 bases from J, the gap between germline ends came to 18 bases. The CDR3 sequence is CASGLGPPSTF. The CDR3 DNA sequence: TGTGCCAGTGGGCTAGGGCCGCCGTCCACCTTC.

This clone was seen just once. It may be a read error: a sequence one base away is much more abundant. Other DNA variants within this sample encode the same CDR3. The chain recombines TRBV25-1 with TRBJ1-1; D is perhaps TRBD1 (5 bases). The CDR3 spans 13 residues. CDR1 is MGHDK, CDR2 SYGVNS, per germline. This CDR3 reads CASSPQGVAEAFF. The CDR3 DNA is TGTGCCAGCAGTCCTCAGGGTGTCGCTGAAGCCTTCTTT.

This clone has a single count. V gene TRBV30 combines with J gene TRBJ2-1; unclear D gene. V lost 1 base and J lost 8, with 9 bases in between. The germline V gene encodes CDR1 GTSNPN and CDR2 SVGIG (reference sequence). The CDR3 has 12 residues. The CDR3: CAWSERSYEQFF. In DNA, the CDR3 is TGTGCCTGGAGTGAAAGATCGTATGAGCAGTTCTTC.

The chain links TRBV14 to TRBJ2-5; a possible D gene is TRBD1 (6 bases). This CDR3 region has 14 residues. Between the trimmed V and J ends, which lost 2 bases and 2 bases, there was a span of 9 bases. Germline V gene lookup returns CDR1 SGHDN and CDR2 FVKESK. CDR3 protein: CASSQPDRQETQYF. The CDR3 DNA reads as TGTGCCAGCAGCCAACCAGACAGGCAAGAGACCCAGTACTTC. The entire variable domain, with the rest obtained from reference TRBV14 and TRBJ2-5, is as follows: EAGVTQFPSHSVIEKGQTVTLRCDPISGHDNLYWYRRVMGKEIKFLLHFVKESKQDESGMPNNRFLAERTGGTYSTLKVQPAELEDSGVYFCASSQPDRQETQYFGPGTRLLVL.

The chain uses TRBV19 and TRBJ2-7; 8 bases align to TRBD2. The V segment lost 4 bases and the J segment 0 bases; nucleotides outside the gene matches: 8. CDR1 LNHDA and CDR2 SQIVND come from the germline V gene (reference sequence). This CDR3 has 16 residues. The CDR3 DNA follows: TGTGCCAGTAGTACCGGGGTAGCGGGGACCTCCTACGAGCAGTACTTC. Its protein product is CASSTGVAGTSYEQYF.

The CDR3 is CASSLGVKGTEAFF. The CDR3 coding sequence is TGTGCCAGCAGCTTAGGAGTTAAGGGGACTGAAGCTTTCTTT. The chain combines TRBV7-6 with TRBJ1-1, with D possibly TRBD1 on 5 matching bases. Germline assignment: CDR1 SGHVS and CDR2 FNYEAQ. Trimming pared 1 base from V and 5 bases from J, leaving 11 bases between. The length of the CDR3 is 14 residues.

The rearrangement uses TRBV7-9 and TRBJ2-7; D unresolved. Deletions cut 2 bases from V and 1 base from J, with 12 bases between. Germline assignment: CDR1 SEHNR and CDR2 FQNEAQ (reference sequence). CDR3 length equals 15 residues. CDR3 DNA sequence: TGTGCCAGCAGCTTACCAGGTAGTGAATCCTACGAGCAGTACTTC. It codes for CASSLPGSESYEQYF.

Only a few counts were recorded for this clone. CDR3 sequence (DNA): TGCGCCAGCAGTTCCGACTGGATGAACACTGAAGCTTTCTTT. It translates to CASSSDWMNTEAFF. The chain has TRBV4-1 and TRBJ1-1; no clear D. The CDR3 has 14 amino acids. The germline gives CDR1 MGHRA, CDR2 YSYEKL. Between the trimmed V and J ends, which lost 6 bases and 0 bases, there was a span of 11 bases.

V and J are TRBV11-2 and TRBJ1-2; weak D call: TRBD1 (6 bases). CDR1 is SGHAT and CDR2 is FQNNGV in the germline V gene. The CDR3 runs to 13 residues. V lost 5 bases, J lost 4 bases, and 11 bases lay in between. DNA of the CDR3: TGTGCCAGCAGCCCCAGGGGCCCCTATGGCTACACCTTC. Translated, it gives CASSPRGPYGYTF.

The CDR3 DNA reads as TGTGCCAGCAGCTCTTCCGGGACTAGCGGGGGGACGATCTCCTACGAGCAGTACTTC. It translates to CASSSSGTSGGTISYEQYF. This rearrangement joins TRBV7-9 to TRBJ2-7; the match to TRBD2 covers 15 bases. Trimming removed 4 bases from V and 0 bases from J; junction bases left unmatched: 10. Germline CDR1 is SEHNR and CDR2 is FQNEAQ (reference sequence). The CDR3 totals 19 residues.

The chain is built from TRBV10-2 and TRBJ1-2, with D maybe TRBD1 (5 bases). Deletions cut 1 base from V and 0 bases from J, with 9 bases between. In germline, CDR1 is WSHSY, CDR2 SAAADI. CDR3 length: 15 amino acids. This chain's CDR3 is CASSELGRANYGYTF. DNA of the CDR3: TGCGCCAGCAGTGAGTTAGGCAGGGCTAACTATGGCTACACCTTC.

The V and J genes are TRBV9 and TRBJ1-1, with TRBD1 matching over 8 bases. This CDR3 has 14 amino acids. Germline CDR1 is SGDLS and CDR2 is YYNGEE. V dropped 3 bases and J dropped 6; count of bases not matched to a gene: 7. The CDR3 protein is CASSEGQGGAEAFF. DNA of the CDR3: TGTGCCAGCAGCGAAGGACAGGGAGGCGCTGAAGCTTTCTTT.